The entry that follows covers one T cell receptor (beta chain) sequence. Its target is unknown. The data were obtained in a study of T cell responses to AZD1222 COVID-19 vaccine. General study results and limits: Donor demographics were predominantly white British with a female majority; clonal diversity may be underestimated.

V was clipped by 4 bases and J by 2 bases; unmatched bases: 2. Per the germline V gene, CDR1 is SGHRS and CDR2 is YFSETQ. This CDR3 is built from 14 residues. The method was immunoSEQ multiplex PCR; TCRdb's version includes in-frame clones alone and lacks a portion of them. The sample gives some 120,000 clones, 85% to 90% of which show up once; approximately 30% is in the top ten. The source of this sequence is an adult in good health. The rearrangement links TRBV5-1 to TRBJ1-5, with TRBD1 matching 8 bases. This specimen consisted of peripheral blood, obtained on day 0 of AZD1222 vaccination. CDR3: CASSPGGGNQPQHF. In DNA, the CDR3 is TGCGCCAGCAGCCCAGGGGGCGGCAATCAGCCCCAGCATTTT.